This T cell receptor (beta chain) came from a study of T cells after posttransplantation cyclophosphamide. The data were produced by immunoSEQ multiplex PCR, yet TCRdb's version contains in-frame clones alone and is incomplete. Altogether around 40,000 clones are present, about 90% being singletons, with the ten largest covering under 2.5%. Cyclophosphamide on days +3 and +4 followed busulfan-fludarabine conditioning and a marrow graft. This CDR3 spans 15 amino acids. The ends were cut back, 10 bases at V and 6 bases at J, with 21 bases in the middle. Per the germline V gene, CDR1 is MNHNS and CDR2 is SASEGT.

The rearrangement links TRBV6-1 to TRBJ2-2; D perhaps matches TRBD1 (7 bases). The source of this sequence is a male patient between 55 and 70 years old who received an allogeneic stem cell transplant from a related donor and was CMV-positive. Some T cells may be provided by the graft donor. The sequencing used PBMCs, collected 55 to 70 days after allogeneic stem cell transplant with posttransplant cyclophosphamide. The CDR3, as DNA: TGTGCCATCAAAACAGGGGATGGAGGGGCCGGGGAGCTGTTTTTT. Translated: CAIKTGDGGAGELFF.